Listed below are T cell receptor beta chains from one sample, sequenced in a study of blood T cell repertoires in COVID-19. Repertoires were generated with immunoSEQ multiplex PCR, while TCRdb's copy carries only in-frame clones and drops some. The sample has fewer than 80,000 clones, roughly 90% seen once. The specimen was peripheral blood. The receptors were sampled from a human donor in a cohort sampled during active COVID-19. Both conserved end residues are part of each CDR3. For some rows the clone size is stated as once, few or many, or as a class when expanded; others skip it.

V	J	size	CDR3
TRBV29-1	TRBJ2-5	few	CSVEVRGVGGTQYF
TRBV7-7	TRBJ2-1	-	CASSLGLGLRDEQFF
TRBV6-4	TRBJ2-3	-	CASSALGGGDTQYF
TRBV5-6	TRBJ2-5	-	CASSLGGLAGPQETQYF
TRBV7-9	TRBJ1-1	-	CASSLGQNTEAFF
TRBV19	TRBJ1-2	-	CASSMDQGYGYTF
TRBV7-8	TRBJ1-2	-	CASSLAGRGDSYGYTF
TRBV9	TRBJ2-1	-	CASSPDRGGPYNEQFF
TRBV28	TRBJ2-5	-	CASSRGARIQETQYF
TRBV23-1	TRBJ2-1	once	CASSQGPFRPRSYNEQFF
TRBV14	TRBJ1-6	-	CASSQIGQAPLHF
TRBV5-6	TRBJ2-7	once	CASSQGWVRTYEQYF
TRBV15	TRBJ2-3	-	CATSRDDGGGVTDTQYF
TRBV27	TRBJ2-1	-	CASSWRRGGRNEQFF
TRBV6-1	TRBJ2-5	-	CASSVLLAGVGLETQYF
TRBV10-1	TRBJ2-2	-	CASSRDSGLAGELFF
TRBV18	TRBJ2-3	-	CASSPRTSGTDTQYF
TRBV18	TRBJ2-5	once	CASSPSSSGETQYF
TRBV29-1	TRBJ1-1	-	CSVGQLNTEAFF
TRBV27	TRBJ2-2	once	CASSLGTAGELFF
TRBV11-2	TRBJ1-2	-	CASSSYDRGHYGYTF
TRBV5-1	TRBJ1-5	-	CASSRTGERNQPQHF
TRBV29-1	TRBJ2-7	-	CSARTGEAEQYF
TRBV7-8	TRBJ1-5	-	CASSLAWAGGGNQPQHF
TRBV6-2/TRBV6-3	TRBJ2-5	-	CASSPLQGRKETQYF
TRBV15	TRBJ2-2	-	CASGTSVYTGELFF
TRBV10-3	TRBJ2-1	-	CAIGGPGGNEQFF
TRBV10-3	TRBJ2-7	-	CAISELGGYSYEQYF
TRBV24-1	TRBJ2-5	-	CATSDSVAVGQGETQYF
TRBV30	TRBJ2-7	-	CAWKETGTSYEQYF
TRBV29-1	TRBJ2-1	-	CSVTGIFYNEQFF
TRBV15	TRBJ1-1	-	CATSRDRDTEAFF
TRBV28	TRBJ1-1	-	CASRAPGGHLNTEAFF
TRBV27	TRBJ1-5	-	CASSGGTTRNQPQHF
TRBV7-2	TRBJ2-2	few	CASSSGTGNGELFF
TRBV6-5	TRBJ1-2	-	CASSYTYRAYYGYTF
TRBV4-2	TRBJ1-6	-	CASSQDRGNSPLHF
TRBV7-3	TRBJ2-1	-	CASSWTSGRQFHNEQFF
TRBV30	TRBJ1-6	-	CASGVVYNSPLHF
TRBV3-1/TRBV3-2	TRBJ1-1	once	CASSQDYRGLLNTEAFF
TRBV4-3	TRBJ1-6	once	CASSQNALLSSPLHF
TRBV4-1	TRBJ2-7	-	CASSQGTSGVYEQYF
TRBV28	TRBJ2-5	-	CASSLQLAGGRETQYF
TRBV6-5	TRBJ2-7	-	CASSYSGTGGYEQYF
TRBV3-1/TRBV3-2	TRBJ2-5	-	CASSRWRDQETQYF
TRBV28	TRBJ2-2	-	CASSLRKRAGELFF
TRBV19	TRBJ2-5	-	CASSISTEYQETQYF
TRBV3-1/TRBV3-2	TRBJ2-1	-	CASSLGTSGGNNEQFF
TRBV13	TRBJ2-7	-	CASSHRGAMREQYF
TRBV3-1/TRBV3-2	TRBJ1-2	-	CASSQCGQGVVFYGYTF
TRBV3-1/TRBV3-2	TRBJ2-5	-	CASSQDLAGGQETQYF
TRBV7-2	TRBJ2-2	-	CASSLTGTTNTGELFF
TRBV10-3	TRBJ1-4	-	CAISESREKLFF